The next 30 T cell receptor beta chains were all read from a single sample in a study of blood T cell repertoires in COVID-19. Clones were read by immunoSEQ multiplex PCR, and TCRdb kept only the in-frame ones, dropping some. The data show 250,000 or so clones, around 88% seen once. Material: peripheral blood. These receptors all come from an elderly man with acute or convalescent COVID-19.

V gene TRBV5-1 combines with J gene TRBJ2-3, with 7 nucleotides matching TRBD2. Germline CDR1 reads SGHRS; CDR2 reads YFSETQ. The length of the CDR3 is 15 residues. J lost 3 bases, V lost 0 bases, and 4 bases had no gene match. CDR3 residues: CASSLVGGLTDTQYF. The CDR3 coding sequence is TGCGCCAGCAGCTTGGTCGGGGGGTTGACAGATACGCAGTATTTT.

This chain uses TRBV19 with TRBJ2-3; weak D call: TRBD2 (7 bases). Germline V gene sequence: CDR1 LNHDA, CDR2 SQIVND (reference sequence). Between the trimmed V and J ends, which lost 8 bases and 5 bases, there was a span of 17 bases. CDR3 size: 14 residues. CDR3 in amino acids: CASGWGGRIDTQYF. The CDR3 DNA sequence: TGTGCCAGTGGGTGGGGGGGGCGTATAGATACGCAGTATTTT.

This clone showed up just once. The sample has other DNA sequences that encode this CDR3 too. CDR3 coding DNA: TGTGCCAGTAGTCCTCTACGACAGGGGGGAGGCTACACCTTC. This sequence encodes CASSPLRQGGGYTF. The gene calls are TRBV19 and TRBJ1-2; 9 nucleotides line up with TRBD1. Trimming at V came to 5 bases and at J to 8 bases, leaving 9 bases not matched to a gene. Germline loops: CDR1 LNHDA, CDR2 SQIVND (reference sequence). CDR3 length equals 14 residues.

The chain carries TRBV18 and TRBJ2-7; TRBD1 agrees at 9 bases. The germline gives CDR1 KGHSH, CDR2 LQKENI. The CDR3 extends over 14 amino acids. Trimming took 5 bases from V and 5 from J; bases not matched to a gene: 7. The CDR3 loop reads CASSSGQGNNEQYF. CDR3 DNA sequence: TGTGCCAGCTCATCGGGACAGGGAAACAACGAGCAGTACTTC.

For the CDR3, the DNA is TGTGCCAGTAGTATAGCAGCGAGCTCCTACGAGCAGTACTTC. As protein: CASSIAASSYEQYF. This chain uses TRBV19 with TRBJ2-7; D remains ambiguous. V shed 1 base and J shed 0 bases, with 7 bases lying between them. The CDR3 is 14 amino acids. Germline CDR1 reads LNHDA; CDR2 reads SQIVND (reference sequence).

CDR3 DNA: TGTGCCAGCAGCTTAAACATAGGACAGTCCGGATTCTTC. Translation gives CASSLNIGQSGFF. This chain joins TRBV11-2 and TRBJ2-1; TRBD1 might be the D (6 bases). Per germline, CDR1 SGHAT and CDR2 FQNNGV. V dropped 2 bases and J dropped 16 bases, with 18 bases sitting between them. This CDR3 contains 13 residues.

The chain joins TRBV27 to TRBJ2-7, with 12 bases matching TRBD2. The J segment lost 7 bases and the V segment lost 5 bases, leaving 9 bases of the junction unmatched. CDR3 length equals 15 residues. The V gene's germline CDR1 is MNHEY and CDR2 SMNVEV (reference sequence). The CDR3 spells CASSPQTSGSTEQYF. The CDR3 nucleotides read TGTGCCAGCAGTCCCCAGACTAGCGGGAGCACAGAGCAGTACTTC.

The chain is built from TRBV6-2 or TRBV6-3 and TRBJ1-5; D unresolved. This CDR3 is built from 13 residues. Trimming pared 4 bases from V and 4 bases from J, leaving 8 bases between. The germline V gene encodes CDR1 MNHEY and CDR2 SVGEGT. DNA of the CDR3: TGTGCCAGCAGTTCATCCAGAAATCAGCCCCAGCATTTT. Translation gives CASSSSRNQPQHF.

This clone was found many times. CDR3 amino acids: CASSGTANYGYTF. The CDR3 DNA sequence: TGTGCCAGCAGTGGGACAGCTAACTATGGCTACACCTTC. The genes are TRBV7-9 and TRBJ1-2; TRBD1 agrees at 7 bases. The trim removed 6 bases at V and 0 bases at J, leaving 1 base unmatched. This CDR3 is built from 13 residues. Germline V gives CDR1 SEHNR, CDR2 FQNEAQ (reference sequence). The full variable domain, rest sourced from reference TRBV7-9 and TRBJ1-2, is DTGVSQNPRHKITKRGQNVTFRCDPISEHNRLYWYRQTLGQGPEFLTYFQNEAQLEKSRLLSDRFSAERPKGSFSTLEIQRTEQGDSAMYLCASSGTANYGYTFGSGTRLTVV.

This chain joins TRBV11-2 and TRBJ2-7; 8 bases are a match to TRBD1. V was pared by 1 base and J by 0 bases, with 5 bases of the junction left unmatched. This CDR3 has 16 residues. The germline V gene encodes CDR1 SGHAT and CDR2 FQNNGV. CDR3 nucleotide sequence: TGTGCCAGCAGCTTAGGAGGGACAGGCCTCTCCTACGAGCAGTACTTC. Translating it yields CASSLGGTGLSYEQYF.

The V gene is TRBV5-1, the J gene TRBJ1-6; D ambiguous. The CDR3 is 15 amino acids. Germline V gives CDR1 SGHRS, CDR2 YFSETQ. The V gene lost 4 bases and the J gene lost 5 bases, with 13 bases spanning the gap. The CDR3 coding sequence is TGCGCCAGCAGCCCGGGGTCGGGGAATAATTCACCCCTCCACTTT. Its protein product is CASSPGSGNNSPLHF.

The CDR3 loop is CASRLWGGQVYGYTF. CDR3 nucleotides: TGTGCCAGCAGGTTATGGGGGGGACAGGTCTATGGCTACACCTTC. The chain is built from TRBV5-6 and TRBJ1-2, with TRBD1 identical over 8 bases. In germline, CDR1 is SGHDT, CDR2 YYEEEE. The CDR3 sequence is 15 residues long. With 5 bases clipped from V and 4 bases from J, the junction kept 10 bases outside the gene matches.

The V gene is TRBV5-5, the J gene TRBJ1-1, with 9 bases identical to TRBD1. Germline trimming cut 0 bases from V and 1 base from J; bases unmatched to any gene: 4. The CDR3 consists of 16 residues. The V gene's germline CDR1 is SGHKS and CDR2 YYEKEE (reference sequence). The CDR3 bases are TGTGCCAGCAGCTTGGCGCCACAGGGGGCGAACACTGAAGCTTTCTTT. Its protein is CASSLAPQGANTEAFF.

This chain connects TRBV5-1 to TRBJ1-2, with 10 bases that match TRBD1. The junction had 9 bases not matched to a gene; V was cut back by 9 bases and J by 7 bases. This CDR3 comprises 13 residues. The germline V gene encodes CDR1 SGHRS and CDR2 YFSETQ. CDR3 nucleotides: TGCGCCACCCGACAGGGGGCGGAGAGTGGCTACACCTTC. Translation: CATRQGAESGYTF. The variable domain in full, completed from reference TRBV5-1 and TRBJ1-2, reads KAGVTQTPRYLIKTRGQQVTLSCSPISGHRSVSWYQQTPGQGLQFLFEYFSETQRNKGNFPGRFSGRQFSNSRSEMNVSTLELGDSALYLCATRQGAESGYTFGSGTRLTVV.

This chain uses TRBV3-1 (or the pseudogene TRBV3-2) with TRBJ1-1, with 7 bases lining up with TRBD1. The CDR3 is 16 residues long. V was pared by 2 bases and J by 2 bases, with 8 bases of the junction left unmatched. Germline V gene lookup returns CDR1 LGHDT and CDR2 YNNKEL (reference sequence). The CDR3 spells CASSQHRTGGNTEAFF. The CDR3 nucleotides read TGTGCCAGCAGCCAACACCGGACAGGAGGAAACACTGAAGCTTTCTTT.

This CDR3 reads CASSPASGGTGELFF. The CDR3, as DNA: TGTGCCAGCAGCCCCGCTAGCGGGGGGACCGGGGAGCTGTTTTTT. This chain connects TRBV3-1 (or the pseudogene TRBV3-2) to TRBJ2-2; 11 nucleotides match TRBD2. Germline CDR1 is LGHDT and CDR2 is YNNKEL (reference sequence). V dropped 4 bases and J dropped 5; count of bases not matched to a gene: 3. The CDR3 is 15 residues long.

The V call is TRBV4-2, the J call TRBJ2-7; 10 bases align to TRBD1. Germline CDR1 and CDR2: LGHNA and YNFKEQ. The trim removed 6 bases at V and 1 base at J, leaving 6 bases unmatched. The CDR3 is 15 residues long. This CDR3 reads CASRDMGQGSYEQYF. The CDR3 DNA follows: TGTGCCAGCAGGGATATGGGACAGGGGTCCTACGAGCAGTACTTC.

V and J are TRBV7-2 and TRBJ2-3; TRBD1 aligns across 7 bases. Losses at the gene ends were 5 bases for V and 6 bases for J; bases not matched to a gene: 8. There are 14 residues in the CDR3. The V gene's germline CDR1 is SGHTA and CDR2 FQGNSA. CDR3 in amino acids: CASSKRGRVDTQYF. The CDR3 nucleotides read TGTGCCAGCAGCAAAAGGGGGCGGGTTGATACGCAGTATTTT.

This chain uses TRBV20-1 with TRBJ2-7; a weak D match, TRBD2 (5 bases). CDR1 is DFQATT and CDR2 is SNEGSKA in the germline V gene (reference sequence). Trimming pared 3 bases from V and 2 bases from J, leaving 5 bases between. The CDR3 length is 11 residues. The CDR3 region is CSARRAYEQYF. The CDR3 DNA reads TGCAGTGCTAGGAGGGCCTACGAGCAGTACTTC.

The chain recombines TRBV7-9 with TRBJ2-3; D may be TRBD2 (7 bases). CDR3 size: 16 residues. The germline V gene has CDR1 SEHNR and CDR2 FQNEAQ (reference sequence). Trimming shortened V by 3 bases and J by 1 base, and 14 bases separated the two germline ends. CDR3 nucleotides: TGTGCCAGCAGCTTTGGCGGGGGCGCTCGCACAGATACGCAGTATTTT. It encodes CASSFGGGARTDTQYF.

In DNA form, the CDR3 reads TGTGCCAGTAGTAGCGGGGGAGCTTTATTAGATACGCAGTATTTT. Its translation is CASSSGGALLDTQYF. The chain uses TRBV19 and TRBJ2-3; TRBD2 agrees at 7 bases. Germline V lookup: CDR1 LNHDA, CDR2 SQIVND (reference sequence). V trimming: 4 bases; J trimming: 5 bases; junction bases outside the gene matches: 9. The CDR3 spans 15 residues.

V is TRBV6-5 and J is TRBJ2-5, with 11 bases lining up with TRBD2. J gave up 5 bases and V 6 bases, and 5 bases lay outside the gene matches. The CDR3 has 14 amino acids. The germline gives CDR1 MNHEY, CDR2 SVGAGI. This CDR3 reads CASRLAGVAETQYF. CDR3 DNA sequence: TGTGCCAGCAGACTAGCGGGAGTTGCTGAGACCCAGTACTTC.

The chain has TRBV7-2 and TRBJ2-3; D is perhaps TRBD1 (5 bases). The CDR3 extends over 13 amino acids. Germline V gene lookup returns CDR1 SGHTA and CDR2 FQGNSA. Between the trimmed V and J ends, which lost 5 bases and 9 bases, there was a span of 15 bases. CDR3 region: CASSASQVVTQYF. The DNA for the CDR3 is TGTGCCAGCAGCGCATCACAGGTTGTCACGCAGTATTTT.

The CDR3 coding sequence is TGTGCCAGCAGATCCGACAGAGCAGGGCCCCAGCATTTT. Translated: CASRSDRAGPQHF. The V and J genes are TRBV12-3 or TRBV12-4 and TRBJ1-5; tentatively, D is TRBD1 (5 bases). The V and J ends lost 6 bases and 9 bases respectively, with 15 bases between them. The CDR3 has 13 amino acids.

A word on this clone: This may be a read error, as it is one base from a much larger clone. CDR3 DNA sequence: TGTGCCAGCAGTTCGACTAACCAAGAGACCCAGTACTTC. Its translation is CASSSTNQETQYF. The rearrangement links TRBV12-3 or TRBV12-4 to TRBJ2-5, with TRBD2 as a possible D gene (5 bases). The V end lost 4 bases, the J end lost 0 bases, and 6 bases lay between the germline ends. This CDR3 is 13 amino acids long.

CDR3 coding DNA: TGTGCCAGTAGTATTAGGGGACTAGCGGGAGGGCCGGGACAAGAGACCCAGTACTTC. Protein product: CASSIRGLAGGPGQETQYF. V usage is TRBV19 and J usage is TRBJ2-5, with 16 bases matching TRBD2. This CDR3 is built from 19 residues. The germline gives CDR1 LNHDA, CDR2 SQIVND (reference sequence). V was pared by 3 bases and J by 2 bases, with 9 bases of the junction left unmatched.

V is TRBV11-2 and J is TRBJ2-3; 11 bases line up with TRBD1. The CDR3 spans 14 residues. Germline V gives CDR1 SGHAT, CDR2 FQNNGV. Trimming cost V 5 bases and J 5 bases; bases outside gene matches: 3. In nucleotides, the CDR3 is TGTGCCAGCAGCCCGGACAGGGGGCTAGATACGCAGTATTTT. Its protein is CASSPDRGLDTQYF.

The chain employs TRBV11-2 and TRBJ2-7; 12 bases are shared with TRBD2. The CDR3 has 15 residues. CDR1 and CDR2 from the germline V gene are SGHAT and FQNNGV. Losses at the gene ends were 5 bases for V and 2 bases for J; bases not matched to a gene: 4. CDR3 sequence: CASSPRTSGTYEQYF. Written as DNA, the CDR3 is TGTGCCAGCAGCCCCCGGACTAGCGGGACCTACGAGCAGTACTTC.

The chain has TRBV4-2 and TRBJ2-1; 7 bases line up with TRBD2. V was clipped by 0 bases and J by 6 bases; unmatched bases: 11. In germline, CDR1 is LGHNA, CDR2 YNFKEQ. This CDR3 is built from 17 residues. As DNA, the CDR3 is TGTGCCAGCAGCCAAGATGGTGGGGAGGGACCCCTCAATGAGCAGTTCTTC. It codes for CASSQDGGEGPLNEQFF.

The chain links TRBV6-4 to TRBJ1-1, with D perhaps matching TRBD1 (6 bases). Trimming removed 6 bases from V and 0 bases from J, with 8 bases in between. The CDR3 has 13 amino acids. Germline V gene lookup returns CDR1 MRHNA and CDR2 SNTAGT. CDR3 region: CASRDSMNTEAFF. The CDR3 region has the DNA TGTGCCAGCAGGGACAGCATGAACACTGAAGCTTTCTTT.